This TCR beta chain comes out of a study of PD-L1 blockade in urothelial cancer. Study-level information: Patients began atezolizumab, 1,200 mg intravenously every 3 weeks, at some point between 2013 and 2015.

Time point reported: pretreatment peripheral blood. Assay used: immunoSEQ multiplex PCR; TCRdb lists only in-frame clones, some missing. The sample consists of 98,000 or so clones, 90% of them appearing once. The germline V gene encodes CDR1 SGDLS and CDR2 YYNGEE. Trimming took off 0 bases at V and 9 bases at J, with 13 bases between the two ends. The CDR3 has 14 residues. This TCR derives from a man in his sixties with urothelial cancer. The starting material was PBMCs, obtained around atezolizumab (anti-PD-L1) treatment. The chain links TRBV9 to TRBJ2-1, with D possibly TRBD1 on 5 matching bases. The CDR3 sequence is CASSVGQGLSEQFF. CDR3 bases: TGTGCCAGCAGCGTAGGTCAGGGTTTGAGTGAGCAGTTCTTC.